This record looks at one T cell receptor (beta chain) sequence and its context. Its antigen remains unknown. The CDR3 loop spans 13 amino acids. Germline CDR1 reads SGHTA; CDR2 reads FQGNSA. V lost 5 bases and J lost 2, with 7 bases in between. The table came from immunoSEQ multiplex PCR; TCRdb's copy has only in-frame clones and leaves some out. The table shows about 75,000 clones, with just under 80% occurring only once. The entry originates in a study of memory CD4+ T cells and cytomegalovirus serostatus. Study-level findings and limits: CMV serostatus prediction reached median AUC 0.95, or 0.91 with US-trained model.

The sort gate was single viable CD3+CD4+CD8-CD45RO+ cells for memory CD4+ T cells. This clonotype was obtained from an adult in good health and CMV-seropositive. The sequencing input was memory CD4+ T cells from blood. This chain links TRBV7-2 with TRBJ1-5; D is unresolved. The CDR3 DNA is TGTGCCAGCAGCCCGAGACGCAATCAGCCCCAGCATTTT. Translating gives CASSPRRNQPQHF.